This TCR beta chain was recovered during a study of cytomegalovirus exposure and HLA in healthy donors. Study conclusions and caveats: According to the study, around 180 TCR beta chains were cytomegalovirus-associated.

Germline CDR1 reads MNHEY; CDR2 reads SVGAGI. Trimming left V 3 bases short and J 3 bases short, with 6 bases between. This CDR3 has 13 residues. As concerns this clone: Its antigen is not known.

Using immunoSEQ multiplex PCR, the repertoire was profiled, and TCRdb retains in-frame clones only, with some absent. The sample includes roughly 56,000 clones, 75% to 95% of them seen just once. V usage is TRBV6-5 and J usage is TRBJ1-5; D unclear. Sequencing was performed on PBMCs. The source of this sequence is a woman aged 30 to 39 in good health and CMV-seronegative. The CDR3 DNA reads TGTGCCAGCAGTTATAGAGACAATCAGCCCCAGCATTTT. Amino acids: CASSYRDNQPQHF.